Below, 30 T cell receptor beta chains from the same sample are listed, as sequenced in a study of regulatory T cells in long-lasting Graves disease. The authors built TCR beta libraries using iRepertoire HTBI primers and Arm-PCR of CDR3 regions. TCRdb recomputed calls from the multiplex PCR reads with MiXCR, one row per CDR3 protein. This table holds around 400,000 distinct CDR3 sequences, around 15% found once. Time point here: newly diagnosed GD, antithyroid drugs for less than 3 months. The authors made the TCR library using RNA they extracted from PBMCs. The sample was peripheral blood mononuclear cells (PBMCs), taken at new diagnosis, from a patient treated with antithyroid drugs. These receptors were taken from a female donor with Graves disease.

This clonotype was seen repeatedly, ten times or more. V is TRBV7-2 and J is TRBJ2-7; the match to TRBD1 covers 7 bases. Germline V gives CDR1 SGHTA, CDR2 FQGNSA. V dropped 0 bases and J dropped 5; count of bases not matched to a gene: 19. This CDR3 is 19 amino acids long. The CDR3 loop is CASSLAGWIQGSSSDEQYF. The CDR3 DNA is TGTGCCAGCAGCTTAGCGGGTTGGATACAGGGGAGTTCTTCGGACGAGCAGTACTTC.

This clonotype has a count of ten or more. V gene TRBV30 combines with J gene TRBJ1-1; D might be TRBD1 (5 bases). CDR3 length equals 13 residues. Germline CDR1 is GTSNPN and CDR2 is SVGIG (reference sequence). The ends were cut back, 5 bases at V and 11 bases at J, with 21 bases in the middle. The DNA of the CDR3 is TGTGCCTGGTCCTCCGGGGGGGAGGTTTCCGCTTTCTTT. This sequence encodes CAWSSGGEVSAFF.

This clonotype was counted ten times or more. V usage is TRBV6-1 and J usage is TRBJ2-7, with 8 bases aligning to TRBD2. The CDR3 covers 15 residues. The germline gives CDR1 MNHNS, CDR2 SASEGT. After removal of 1 base from V and 4 bases from J, the junction contained 6 bases not matched to a gene. The CDR3, as DNA: TGTGCCAGCAGTGAAGAGGAAGCGGGGGCTTACGAGCAGTACTTC. This encodes CASSEEEAGAYEQYF.

Comment on this clonotype: A read error likely explains this, since a far larger clone differs by one base. The V gene is TRBV12-3 or TRBV12-4, the J gene TRBJ1-1; no firm D call. V gave up 4 bases and J gave up 3 bases, with 12 bases separating them. This CDR3 has 14 amino acids. The CDR3 sequence is CASSYATGYTEAFF. CDR3 coding DNA: TGTGCCAGCAGTTACGCGACGGGGTACACTGAAGCTTTCTTT.

This clonotype was seen repeatedly, ten times or more. The chain employs TRBV30 and TRBJ2-2; D unresolved. The CDR3 extends over 12 amino acids. Trimming removed 3 bases from V and 4 bases from J, with 6 bases in between. Germline V gene sequence: CDR1 GTSNPN, CDR2 SVGIG (reference sequence). The CDR3, as DNA: TGTGCCTGGAGGTCTCCCACCGGGGAGCTGTTTTTT. This encodes CAWRSPTGELFF.

The chain couples TRBV25-1 to TRBJ1-1; D may be TRBD1 (6 bases). Germline assignment: CDR1 MGHDK and CDR2 SYGVNS. Trimming removed 6 bases at V and 3 bases at J, with 14 bases between. The CDR3 loop spans 14 amino acids. CDR3 protein: CASRQTGLDTEAFF. The CDR3, as DNA: TGTGCCAGCAGACAGACAGGTTTGGACACTGAAGCTTTCTTT.

This clonotype was counted many times. The chain uses TRBV7-2 and TRBJ2-7, with unresolved D. This CDR3 is 13 amino acids long. Germline V gene lookup returns CDR1 SGHTA and CDR2 FQGNSA. V gave up 1 base and J gave up 5 bases, with 9 bases separating them. In DNA, the CDR3 is TGTGCCAGCAGCTTAGAGTTAGCCCACGAGCAGTACTTC. This codes for CASSLELAHEQYF.

This clonotype occurred many times. The J gene is TRBJ1-4, the V gene TRBV30; D not certain. V was pared by 0 bases and J by 5 bases, with 10 bases between. In germline, CDR1 is GTSNPN, CDR2 SVGIG (reference sequence). The CDR3 loop spans 14 amino acids. The CDR3 bases are TGTGCCTGGAGTGTACGACGGCTAAATGAAAAACTGTTTTTT. Its protein product is CAWSVRRLNEKLFF.

The V gene is TRBV3-1, the J gene TRBJ1-5; unclear D gene. Germline CDR1 and CDR2: LGHDT and YNNKEL (reference sequence). V was trimmed by 2 bases and J by 0 bases, leaving 8 bases between them. This CDR3 contains 15 residues. The CDR3 DNA reads TGTGCCAGCAGCCAATGGCCAGGTAGCAATCAGCCCCAGCATTTT. Its protein is CASSQWPGSNQPQHF. Full variable domain (missing parts from reference TRBV3-1 and TRBJ1-5): DTAVSQTPKYLVTQMGNDKSIKCEQNLGHDTMYWYKQDSKKFLKIMFSYNNKELIINETVPNRFSPKSPDKAHLNLHINSLELGDSAVYFCASSQWPGSNQPQHFGDGTRLSIL.

This clonotype showed up just a few times. Possible read error: a much larger clone is one base away. CDR3 DNA: TGTGCCAGCAGCCAAGGACCTGCCAGAGGACTCACAGATACGCAGTATTTT. Amino acids: CASSQGPARGLTDTQYF. The chain couples TRBV3-1 to TRBJ2-3; D is perhaps TRBD2 (5 bases). The CDR3 runs 17 residues. Looked up from germline, CDR1 is LGHDT and CDR2 is YNNKEL (reference sequence). The V end lost 1 base, the J end lost 2 bases, and 16 bases lay between the germline ends.

There are many counts of this clonotype. The chain uses TRBV6-2 or TRBV6-3 and TRBJ1-1, with 7 positions matching TRBD1. V lost 2 bases to trimming and J lost 4 bases; unmatched junction nucleotides: 10. The CDR3 loop spans 16 amino acids. CDR1 and CDR2 (germline): MNHEY, SVGEGT. DNA of the CDR3: TGTGCCAGCAGTTACCCCATTACAGGGGTGTTCACTGAAGCTTTCTTT. Encoded protein: CASSYPITGVFTEAFF.

This CDR3 reads CASSFSLAGGLDTQYF. CDR3 in DNA: TGTGCCAGCAGTTTTTCCCTAGCGGGGGGTCTGGATACGCAGTATTTT. The chain combines TRBV12-3 or TRBV12-4 with TRBJ2-3, with 11 bases aligning to TRBD2. This CDR3 region has 16 residues. V gave up 3 bases and J gave up 6 bases; unmatched junction bases: 8.

This clonotype was recorded many times. The chain has TRBV5-1 and TRBJ2-1; 11 bases match TRBD2. This CDR3 contains 19 residues. The V and J ends lost 1 base and 8 bases, in that order; junction bases with no gene match: 17. Germline CDR1 and CDR2: SGHRS and YFSETQ. The CDR3 region is CASSLPGTSGTQGYDEQFF. CDR3 sequence (DNA): TGCGCCAGCAGCTTGCCGGGGACTAGCGGAACCCAAGGATACGATGAGCAGTTCTTC.

This chain uses TRBV20-1 with TRBJ2-1, with TRBD1 matching 7 bases. The CDR3 has 15 residues. Germline CDR1 and CDR2: DFQATT and SNEGSKA (reference sequence). Unmatched junction bases numbered 12, after V lost 6 bases and J lost 4 bases. CDR3 nucleotide sequence: TGCAGTGCCCTAAGGGGGACAGCTGAGTACAATGAGCAGTTCTTC. Translation: CSALRGTAEYNEQFF.

This clonotype came up many times. J is TRBJ1-5 and V is TRBV7-2, with D unclear. Germline values: CDR1 SGHTA, CDR2 FQGNSA. Trimming shortened V by 4 bases and J by 0 bases, and 16 bases separated the two germline ends. The CDR3 covers 17 residues. The CDR3: CASSSLPTAYSNQPQHF. The CDR3 nucleotides read TGTGCCAGCAGCTCCCTCCCCACAGCTTATAGCAATCAGCCCCAGCATTTT. The full variable domain, its missing parts supplied by reference TRBV7-2 and TRBJ1-5, is GAGVSQSPSNKVTEKGKDVELRCDPISGHTALYWYRQSLGQGLEFLIYFQGNSAPDKSGLPSDRFSAERTGGSVSTLTIQRTQQEDSAVYLCASSSLPTAYSNQPQHFGDGTRLSIL.

This chain links TRBV20-1 with TRBJ1-5; the D gene is possibly TRBD1 (5 bases). The CDR3 runs 17 residues. Trimming pared 3 bases from V and 0 bases from J, leaving 18 bases between. The germline V gene has CDR1 DFQATT and CDR2 SNEGSKA (reference sequence). CDR3: CSARGDWGGYSNQPQHF. CDR3 nucleotides: TGCAGTGCTAGGGGAGATTGGGGGGGGTATAGCAATCAGCCCCAGCATTTT.

The gene calls are TRBV7-9 and TRBJ1-5; 7 bases fit TRBD1. CDR3 length equals 16 residues. V lost 0 bases and J lost 5; bases outside the gene matches: 7. Germline V lookup: CDR1 SEHNR, CDR2 FQNEAQ (reference sequence). CDR3 sequence: CASSLATGKGDQPQHF. The CDR3 region has the DNA TGTGCCAGCAGCTTAGCGACAGGGAAGGGTGATCAGCCCCAGCATTTT.

This clonotype was detected a few times. A much larger clonotype is one base distant, so this may be a read error. V gene TRBV6-2 or TRBV6-3 combines with J gene TRBJ2-3, with TRBD2 matching 7 bases. Trimming took 4 bases from V and 1 from J; bases not matched to a gene: 14. The germline CDR1 and CDR2 sequences are MNHEY and SVGEGT. The CDR3 loop spans 18 amino acids. CDR3 sequence: CASSSGGSRDSGTDTQYF. Here the CDR3 DNA reads TGTGCCAGCAGTTCGGGAGGTTCCCGGGATAGTGGCACAGATACGCAGTATTTT.

The chain uses TRBV19 and TRBJ1-1, with no clear D. This CDR3 has 16 residues. The germline V gene encodes CDR1 LNHDA and CDR2 SQIVND (reference sequence). The V end was cut by 7 bases, the J end by 4 bases, with 22 bases between. Here the CDR3 reads CASKLRAEGMGTEAFF. The DNA of the CDR3 is TGTGCCAGTAAATTAAGGGCCGAGGGTATGGGCACTGAAGCTTTCTTT.

This clonotype was detected many times. The chain is built from TRBV7-2 and TRBJ2-7; TRBD2 matches at 10 bases. This CDR3 comprises 17 residues. With 5 bases clipped from V and 5 bases from J, the junction kept 15 bases outside the gene matches. Germline V gene lookup returns CDR1 SGHTA and CDR2 FQGNSA. CDR3 sequence: CASSSLRRAGGPHEQYF. The DNA for the CDR3 is TGTGCCAGCAGCAGCCTGCGGCGAGCGGGAGGGCCCCACGAGCAGTACTTC.

This clonotype was seen ten or more times. V usage is TRBV20-1 and J usage is TRBJ1-2; D remains unclear. Deletions cut 3 bases from V and 2 bases from J, with 7 bases between. This CDR3 has 12 amino acids. Germline-derived CDR1 and CDR2 are DFQATT and SNEGSKA (reference sequence). The CDR3 sequence: CSASEQNYGYTF. In DNA, the CDR3 is TGCAGTGCTAGTGAGCAAAACTATGGCTACACCTTC.

The chain carries TRBV24-1 and TRBJ2-3; D is tentatively TRBD1 or TRBD2 (6 bases each). CDR3 size: 13 residues. Germline V gives CDR1 KGHDR, CDR2 SFDVKD. Trimming took off 6 bases at V and 3 bases at J, with 9 bases between the two ends. CDR3 sequence (DNA): TGTGCCACCAGTCTAGGGGGGACAGATACGCAGTATTTT. Its translation: CATSLGGTDTQYF.

This chain uses TRBV7-2 with TRBJ1-6; 8 nucleotides line up with TRBD1. V was pared by 5 bases and J by 9 bases, with 9 bases of the junction left unmatched. Germline assignment: CDR1 SGHTA and CDR2 FQGNSA. The CDR3 runs to 15 residues. CDR3 in DNA: TGTGCCAGCAGCGACAGGGGTCTTGGTGCTTCACCCCTCCACTTT. Its translation is CASSDRGLGASPLHF.

This clonotype was detected ten times or more. CDR3 sequence (DNA): TGTGCCAGCAGCCCCTTACAGGGTGCCAGCTATGGCTACACCTTC. The encoded protein is CASSPLQGASYGYTF. The chain uses TRBV11-2 and TRBJ1-2; possibly TRBD1 for D (6 bases). Germline V CDR1 and CDR2: SGHAT, FQNNGV. Trimming stripped 5 bases from V and 4 bases from J, with 17 bases between. This CDR3 contains 15 residues.

This clonotype was counted at least ten times. The genes are TRBV5-1 and TRBJ2-7; 11 nucleotides align to TRBD2. This CDR3 region has 16 residues. In germline, CDR1 is SGHRS, CDR2 YFSETQ. Trimming took 4 bases from V and 0 from J; bases not matched to a gene: 6. The CDR3, as DNA: TGCGCCAGCAGCCCCTTAGCGGGAGGGAGCTCCTACGAGCAGTACTTC. Its translation is CASSPLAGGSSYEQYF.

This clonotype was found many times. The chain employs TRBV2 and TRBJ1-5, with TRBD1 matching 8 bases. Germline CDR1 and CDR2: SNHLY and FYNNEI. The CDR3 totals 15 residues. V gave up 5 bases and J gave up 1 base; unmatched junction bases: 4. CDR3 protein: CASSQGARSNQPQHF. CDR3 DNA: TGTGCCAGCAGTCAGGGGGCGAGGAGCAATCAGCCCCAGCATTTT.

This clonotype was detected ten times or more. The chain has TRBV6-1 and TRBJ2-3, with unresolved D. CDR1 and CDR2 from the germline V gene are MNHNS and SASEGT. The CDR3 runs to 11 residues. Trimming took 11 bases from V and 4 from J, leaving 10 bases between them. The CDR3 DNA reads TGTGCCCTCCTCCGGCCAGATACGCAGTATTTT. Protein: CALLRPDTQYF.

The sample holds many counts of this clonotype. The chain couples TRBV11-1 to TRBJ2-3; no clear D. Per the germline V gene, CDR1 is SGHAT and CDR2 is FQDESV (reference sequence). Deletions cut 5 bases from V and 0 bases from J, with 9 bases between. This CDR3 has 14 residues. The CDR3 loop reads CASSPYTSTDTQYF. CDR3 bases: TGTGCCAGCAGCCCCTACACTAGCACAGATACGCAGTATTTT.

This clonotype was seen ten or more times. The V gene is TRBV27, the J gene TRBJ2-1; TRBD1 matches 7 bases. Germline CDR1 MNHEY, CDR2 SMNVEV (reference sequence). With V trimmed by 6 bases and J by 0 bases, 5 bases remained unmatched. This CDR3 comprises 15 residues. This chain's CDR3 is CASSHDRDSYNEQFF. The CDR3 bases are TGTGCCAGCAGCCACGACAGGGACTCCTACAATGAGCAGTTCTTC.

This clonotype has at least ten counts. V gene TRBV7-9 combines with J gene TRBJ2-1; TRBD2 aligns across 8 bases. The junction had 9 bases not matched to a gene; V was cut back by 5 bases and J by 3 bases. This CDR3 is built from 16 residues. Germline V lookup: CDR1 SEHNR, CDR2 FQNEAQ (reference sequence). The CDR3 DNA is TGTGCCAGCAGCATCCTTAGCGGGGATAACTACAATGAGCAGTTCTTC. Translation: CASSILSGDNYNEQFF.